This TCR beta chain was sequenced in a study of tumor and adjacent non-tumor tissue in lung cancer. Across the whole study: On average, productive TCRbeta reads reached roughly 4.2 million per sample.

The library came from three nested PCR rounds adapted from ARM-PCR protocols. TCRdb called the multiplex PCR reads again in MiXCR, with one record for every CDR3 protein. The data show 90,000 to 100,000 distinct CDR3 sequences, 80% seen once. No cell sorting was done before RNA was extracted from the tissue. Distant lung tissue was collected more than 3 cm away from the tumor edge. The CDR3 has 12 amino acids. Between the trimmed V and J ends, which lost 5 bases and 5 bases, there was a span of 9 bases. The sequencing sample was made of distant non-tumor lung tissue. The V gene is TRBV12-3 or TRBV12-4, the J gene TRBJ1-2; possibly TRBD1 for D (6 bases). The receptor was isolated from a man in his 60s with small cell lung cancer. The CDR3: CASSIGGYGYTF. The CDR3 DNA reads TGTGCCAGCAGTATAGGGGGGTATGGCTACACCTTC.